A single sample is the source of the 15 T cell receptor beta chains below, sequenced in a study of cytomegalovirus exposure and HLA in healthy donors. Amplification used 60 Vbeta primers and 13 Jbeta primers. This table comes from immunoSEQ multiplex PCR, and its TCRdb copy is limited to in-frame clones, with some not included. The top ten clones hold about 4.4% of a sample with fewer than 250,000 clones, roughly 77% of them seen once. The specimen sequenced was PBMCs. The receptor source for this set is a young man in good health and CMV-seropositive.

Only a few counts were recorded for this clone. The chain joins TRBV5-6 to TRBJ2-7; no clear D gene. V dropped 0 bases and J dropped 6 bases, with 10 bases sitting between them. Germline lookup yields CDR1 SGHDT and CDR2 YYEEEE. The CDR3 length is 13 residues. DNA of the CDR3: TGTGCCAGCAGCTTGGGCACCTCCGGCGAGCAGTACTTC. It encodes CASSLGTSGEQYF.

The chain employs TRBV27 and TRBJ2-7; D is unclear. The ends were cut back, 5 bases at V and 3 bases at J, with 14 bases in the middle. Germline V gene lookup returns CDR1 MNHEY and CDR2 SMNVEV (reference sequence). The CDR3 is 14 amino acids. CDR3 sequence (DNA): TGTGCCAGCAGTCTCCGACACGGCATCTACGAGCAGTACTTC. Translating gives CASSLRHGIYEQYF.

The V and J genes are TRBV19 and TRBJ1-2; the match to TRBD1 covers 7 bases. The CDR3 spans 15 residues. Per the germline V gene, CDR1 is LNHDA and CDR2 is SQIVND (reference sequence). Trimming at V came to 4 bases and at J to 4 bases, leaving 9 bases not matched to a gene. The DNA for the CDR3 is TGTGCCAGTAGTACCCGGGACAGTTTGCTCTATGGCTACACCTTC. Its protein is CASSTRDSLLYGYTF.

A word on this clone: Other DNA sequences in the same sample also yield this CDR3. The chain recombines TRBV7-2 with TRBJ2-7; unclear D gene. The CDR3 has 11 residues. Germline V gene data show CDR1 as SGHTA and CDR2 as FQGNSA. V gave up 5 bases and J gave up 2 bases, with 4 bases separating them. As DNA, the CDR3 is TGTGCCAGCAGCCCCGCCTACGAGCAGTACTTC. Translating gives CASSPAYEQYF.

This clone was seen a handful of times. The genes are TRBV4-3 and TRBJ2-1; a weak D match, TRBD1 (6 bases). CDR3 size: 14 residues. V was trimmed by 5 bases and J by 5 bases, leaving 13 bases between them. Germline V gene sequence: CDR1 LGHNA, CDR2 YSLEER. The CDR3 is CASSVSKGDNEQFF. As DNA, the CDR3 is TGCGCCAGCAGCGTCTCAAAGGGGGACAATGAGCAGTTCTTC.

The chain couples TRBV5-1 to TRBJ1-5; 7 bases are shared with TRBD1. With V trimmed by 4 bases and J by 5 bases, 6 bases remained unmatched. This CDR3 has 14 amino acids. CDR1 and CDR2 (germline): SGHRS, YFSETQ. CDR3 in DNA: TGCGCCAGCAGCGCCAACACAGGGGATCAGCCCCAGCATTTT. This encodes CASSANTGDQPQHF.

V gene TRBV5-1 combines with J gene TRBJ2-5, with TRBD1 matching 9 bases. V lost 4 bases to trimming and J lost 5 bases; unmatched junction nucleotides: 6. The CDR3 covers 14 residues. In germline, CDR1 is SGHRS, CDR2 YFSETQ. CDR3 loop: CASSMDRGLETQYF. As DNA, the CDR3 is TGCGCCAGCAGCATGGACAGGGGTTTGGAGACCCAGTACTTC.

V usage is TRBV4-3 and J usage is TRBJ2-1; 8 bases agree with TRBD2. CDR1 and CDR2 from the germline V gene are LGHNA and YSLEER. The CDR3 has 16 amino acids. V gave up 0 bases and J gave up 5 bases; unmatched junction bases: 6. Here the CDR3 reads CASSQESSGWDNEQFF. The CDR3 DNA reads TGCGCCAGCAGCCAAGAATCTAGCGGGTGGGACAATGAGCAGTTCTTC.

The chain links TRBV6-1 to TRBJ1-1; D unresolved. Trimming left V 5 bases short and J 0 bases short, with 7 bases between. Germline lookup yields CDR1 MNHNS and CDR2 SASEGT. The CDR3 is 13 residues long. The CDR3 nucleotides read TGTGCCAGCAGTTCAGGCCTGAACACTGAAGCTTTCTTT. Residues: CASSSGLNTEAFF.

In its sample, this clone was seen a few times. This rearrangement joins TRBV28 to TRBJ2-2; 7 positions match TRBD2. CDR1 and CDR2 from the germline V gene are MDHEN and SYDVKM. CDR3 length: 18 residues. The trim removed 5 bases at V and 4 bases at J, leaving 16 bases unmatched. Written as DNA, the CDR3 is TGTGCCAGCAGTCCTAACCTAGGACTAGACTACTCCACCGGGGAGCTGTTTTTT. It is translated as CASSPNLGLDYSTGELFF.

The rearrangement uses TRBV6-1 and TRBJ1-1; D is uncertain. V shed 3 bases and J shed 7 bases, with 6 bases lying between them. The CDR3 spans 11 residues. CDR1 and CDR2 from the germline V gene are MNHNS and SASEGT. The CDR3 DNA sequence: TGTGCCAGCAGTGACGGGGATGAAGCTTTCTTT. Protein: CASSDGDEAFF.

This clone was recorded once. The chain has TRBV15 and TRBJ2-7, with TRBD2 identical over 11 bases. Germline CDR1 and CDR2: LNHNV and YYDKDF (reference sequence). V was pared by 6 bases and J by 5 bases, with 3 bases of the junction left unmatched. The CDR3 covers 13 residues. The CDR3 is CATRVAGGDEQYF. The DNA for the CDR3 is TGTGCCACCAGGGTAGCGGGAGGGGACGAGCAGTACTTC.

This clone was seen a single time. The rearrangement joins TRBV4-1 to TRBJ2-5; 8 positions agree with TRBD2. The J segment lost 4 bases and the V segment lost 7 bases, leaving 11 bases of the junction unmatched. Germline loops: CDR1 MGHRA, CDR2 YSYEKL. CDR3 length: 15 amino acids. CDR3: CASTPGAGAVETQYF. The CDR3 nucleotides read TGCGCCAGCACCCCGGGAGCGGGGGCCGTAGAGACCCAGTACTTC.

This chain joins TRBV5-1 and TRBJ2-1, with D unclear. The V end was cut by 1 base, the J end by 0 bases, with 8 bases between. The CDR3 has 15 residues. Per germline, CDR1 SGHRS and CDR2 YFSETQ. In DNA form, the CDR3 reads TGCGCCAGCAGCTTGTCCTTGAGCTCCTACAATGAGCAGTTCTTC. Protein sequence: CASSLSLSSYNEQFF.

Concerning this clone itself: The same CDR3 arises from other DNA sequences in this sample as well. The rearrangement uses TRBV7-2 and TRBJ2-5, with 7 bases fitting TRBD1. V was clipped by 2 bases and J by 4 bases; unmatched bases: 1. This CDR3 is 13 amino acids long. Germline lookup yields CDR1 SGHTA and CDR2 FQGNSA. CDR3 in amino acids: CASSLSGGETQYF. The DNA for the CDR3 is TGTGCCAGCAGCTTATCAGGGGGAGAGACCCAGTACTTC.